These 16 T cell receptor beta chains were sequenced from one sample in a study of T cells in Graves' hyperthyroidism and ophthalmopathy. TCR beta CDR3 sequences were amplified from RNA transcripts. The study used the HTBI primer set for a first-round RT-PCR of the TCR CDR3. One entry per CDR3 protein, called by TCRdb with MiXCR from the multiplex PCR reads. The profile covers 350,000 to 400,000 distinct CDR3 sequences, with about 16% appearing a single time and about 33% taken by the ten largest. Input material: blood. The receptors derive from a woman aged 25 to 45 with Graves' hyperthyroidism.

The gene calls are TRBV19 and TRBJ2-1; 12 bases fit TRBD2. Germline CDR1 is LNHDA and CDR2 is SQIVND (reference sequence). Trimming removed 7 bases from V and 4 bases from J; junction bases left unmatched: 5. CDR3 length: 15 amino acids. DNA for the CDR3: TGTGCCAGTAATGGACTAGCGGGATTGTACAATGAGCAGTTCTTC. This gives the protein CASNGLAGLYNEQFF.

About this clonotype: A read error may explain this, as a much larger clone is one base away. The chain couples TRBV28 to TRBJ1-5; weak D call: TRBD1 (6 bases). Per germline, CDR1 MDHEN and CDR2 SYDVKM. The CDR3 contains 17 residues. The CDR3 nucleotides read TGTGCCAGCAGCGCCGGACAGCCCATTAGGGGCAATCAGCCCGAGCATTTT. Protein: CASSAGQPIRGNQPEHF.

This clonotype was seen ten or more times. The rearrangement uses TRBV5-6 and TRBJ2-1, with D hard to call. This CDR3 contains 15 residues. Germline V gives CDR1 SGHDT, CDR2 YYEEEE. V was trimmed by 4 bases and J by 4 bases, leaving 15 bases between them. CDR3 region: CASSRRSAQYNEQFF. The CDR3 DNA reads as TGTGCCAGCAGCCGGCGAAGCGCCCAATACAATGAGCAGTTCTTC.

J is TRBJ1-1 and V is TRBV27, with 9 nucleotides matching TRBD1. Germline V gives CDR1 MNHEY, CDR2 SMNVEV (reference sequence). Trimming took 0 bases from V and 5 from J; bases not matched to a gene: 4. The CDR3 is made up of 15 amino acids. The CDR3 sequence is CASSLSVGTGTEAFF. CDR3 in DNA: TGTGCCAGCAGTTTATCGGTTGGGACAGGGACTGAAGCTTTCTTT.

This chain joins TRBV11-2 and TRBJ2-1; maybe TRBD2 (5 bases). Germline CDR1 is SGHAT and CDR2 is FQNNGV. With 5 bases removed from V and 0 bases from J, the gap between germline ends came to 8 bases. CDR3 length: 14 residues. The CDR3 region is CASSPAGSYNEQFF. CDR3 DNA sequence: TGTGCCAGCAGCCCCGCGGGCTCCTACAATGAGCAGTTCTTC.

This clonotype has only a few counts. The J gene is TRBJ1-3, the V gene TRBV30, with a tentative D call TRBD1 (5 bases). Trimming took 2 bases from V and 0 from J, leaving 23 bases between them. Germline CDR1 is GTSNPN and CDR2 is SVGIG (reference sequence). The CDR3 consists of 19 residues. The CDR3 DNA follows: TGTGCCTGGAGTCCCCGCGACAGCTTGATTTTAAGCTCTGGAAACACCATATATTTT. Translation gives CAWSPRDSLILSSGNTIYF.

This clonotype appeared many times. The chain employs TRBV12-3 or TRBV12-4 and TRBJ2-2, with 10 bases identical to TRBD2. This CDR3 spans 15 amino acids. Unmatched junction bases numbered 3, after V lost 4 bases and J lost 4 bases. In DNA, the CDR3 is TGTGCCAGCAGTTCTAGACTAGCGGGCACCGGGGAGCTGTTTTTT. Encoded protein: CASSSRLAGTGELFF.

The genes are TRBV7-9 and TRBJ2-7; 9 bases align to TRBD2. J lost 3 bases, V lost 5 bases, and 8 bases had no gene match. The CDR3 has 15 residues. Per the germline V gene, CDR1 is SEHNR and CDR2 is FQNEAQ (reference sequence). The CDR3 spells CASSPRIAGVYEQYF. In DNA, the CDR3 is TGTGCCAGCAGCCCCCGGATAGCGGGAGTCTACGAGCAGTACTTC.

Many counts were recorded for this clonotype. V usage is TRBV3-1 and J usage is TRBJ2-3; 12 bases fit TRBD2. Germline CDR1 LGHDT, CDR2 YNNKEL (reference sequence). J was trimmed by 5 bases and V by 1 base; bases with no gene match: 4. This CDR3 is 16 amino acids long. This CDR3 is CASSQGLAGVKDTQYF. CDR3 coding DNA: TGTGCCAGCAGCCAAGGACTAGCGGGAGTGAAAGATACGCAGTATTTT.

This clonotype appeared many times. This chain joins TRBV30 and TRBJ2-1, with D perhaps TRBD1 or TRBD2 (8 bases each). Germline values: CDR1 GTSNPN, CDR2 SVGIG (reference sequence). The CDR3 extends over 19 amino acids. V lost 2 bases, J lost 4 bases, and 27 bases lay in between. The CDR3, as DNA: TGTGCCTGGAGTTACCCGGGACAGGCTCCAGCGGGAGATTACAATGAGCAGTTCTTC. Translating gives CAWSYPGQAPAGDYNEQFF.

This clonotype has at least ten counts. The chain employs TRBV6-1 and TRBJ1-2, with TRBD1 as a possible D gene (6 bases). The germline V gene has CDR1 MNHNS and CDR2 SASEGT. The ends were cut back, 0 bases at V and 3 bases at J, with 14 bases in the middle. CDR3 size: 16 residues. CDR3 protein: CASSEAGGGLDYGYTF. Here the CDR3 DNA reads TGTGCCAGCAGTGAAGCGGGCGGGGGCCTGGACTATGGCTACACCTTC.

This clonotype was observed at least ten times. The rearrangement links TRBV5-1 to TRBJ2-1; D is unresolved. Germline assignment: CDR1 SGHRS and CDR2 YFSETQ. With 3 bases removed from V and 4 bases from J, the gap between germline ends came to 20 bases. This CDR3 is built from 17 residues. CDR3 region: CASSSISASRSYNEQFF. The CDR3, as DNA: TGCGCCAGCAGCTCCATCTCTGCGTCTAGGTCTTACAATGAGCAGTTCTTC.

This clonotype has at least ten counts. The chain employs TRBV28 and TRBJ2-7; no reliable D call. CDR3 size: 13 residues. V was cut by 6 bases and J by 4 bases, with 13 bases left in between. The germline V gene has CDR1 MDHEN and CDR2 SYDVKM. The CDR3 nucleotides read TGTGCCAGCAGCCGTCCGGGCATGTACGAGCAGTACTTC. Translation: CASSRPGMYEQYF.

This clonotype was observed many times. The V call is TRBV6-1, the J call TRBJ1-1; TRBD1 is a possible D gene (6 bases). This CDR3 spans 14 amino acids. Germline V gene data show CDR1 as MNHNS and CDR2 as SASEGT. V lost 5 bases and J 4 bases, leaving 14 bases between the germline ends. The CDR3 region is CASSHREGGTEAFF. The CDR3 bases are TGTGCCAGCAGTCACAGGGAAGGTGGCACTGAAGCTTTCTTT.

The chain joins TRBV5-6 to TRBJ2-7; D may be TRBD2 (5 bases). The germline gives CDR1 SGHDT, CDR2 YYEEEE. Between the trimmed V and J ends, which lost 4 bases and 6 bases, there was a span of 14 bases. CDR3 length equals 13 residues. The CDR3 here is CASSRRRSGEQYF. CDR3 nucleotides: TGTGCCAGCAGCCGACGGAGGTCAGGCGAGCAGTACTTC.

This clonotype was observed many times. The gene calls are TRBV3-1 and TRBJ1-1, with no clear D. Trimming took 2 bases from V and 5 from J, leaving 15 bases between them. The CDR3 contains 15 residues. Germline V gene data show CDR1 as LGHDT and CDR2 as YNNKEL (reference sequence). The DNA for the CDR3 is TGTGCCAGCAGCCAATACAGCTATATGGGGACTGAAGCTTTCTTT. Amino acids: CASSQYSYMGTEAFF.